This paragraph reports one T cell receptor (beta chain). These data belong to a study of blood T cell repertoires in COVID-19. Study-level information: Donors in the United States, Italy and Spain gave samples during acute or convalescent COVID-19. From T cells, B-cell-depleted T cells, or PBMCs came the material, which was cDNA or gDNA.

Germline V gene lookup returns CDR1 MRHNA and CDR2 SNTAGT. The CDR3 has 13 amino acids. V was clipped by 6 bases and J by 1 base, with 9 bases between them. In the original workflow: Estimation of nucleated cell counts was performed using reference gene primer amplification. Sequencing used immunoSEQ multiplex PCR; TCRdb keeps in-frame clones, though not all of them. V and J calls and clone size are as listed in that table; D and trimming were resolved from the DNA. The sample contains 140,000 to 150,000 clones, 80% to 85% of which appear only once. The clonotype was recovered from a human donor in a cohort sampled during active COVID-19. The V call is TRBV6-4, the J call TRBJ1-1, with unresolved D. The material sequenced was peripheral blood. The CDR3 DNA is TGTGCCAGCAGCCCCGACACGAACACTGAAGCTTTCTTT. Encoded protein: CASSPDTNTEAFF.